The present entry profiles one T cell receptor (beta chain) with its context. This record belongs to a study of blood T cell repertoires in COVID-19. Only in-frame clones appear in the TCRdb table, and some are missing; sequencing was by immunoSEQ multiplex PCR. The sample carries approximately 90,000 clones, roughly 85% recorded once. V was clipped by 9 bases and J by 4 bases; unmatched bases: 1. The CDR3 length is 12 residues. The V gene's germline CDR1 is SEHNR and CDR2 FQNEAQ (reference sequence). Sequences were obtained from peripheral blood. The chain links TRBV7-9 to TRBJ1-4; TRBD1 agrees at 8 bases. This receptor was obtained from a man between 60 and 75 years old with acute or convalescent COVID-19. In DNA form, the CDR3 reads TGTGCCAGTACAGGGGGTAATGAAAAACTGTTTTTT. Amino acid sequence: CASTGGNEKLFF.